The 32 T cell receptor beta chains below come from one sample, sequenced in a study of shared clonotypes between healthy human individuals. Positively selected for CCR7, the CD45RO-negative cells used as naive CD8 cells excluded terminally differentiated effector memory CD45RA+ cells. Sequencing used immunoSEQ multiplex PCR; TCRdb keeps in-frame clones, though not all of them. Of hundreds of thousands of clones in the sample, around 96% are singletons; the top ten hold 0.11%. The source material was naive CD8+ T cells sorted from blood. Every receptor here comes from a woman aged 30 to 39 in good health.

J is TRBJ2-3 and V is TRBV11-2; a possible D gene is TRBD1 (6 bases). V was cut by 6 bases and J by 2 bases, with 12 bases left in between. CDR1 and CDR2 from the germline V gene are SGHAT and FQNNGV. The CDR3 is 14 residues long. The CDR3 DNA reads as TGTGCCAGCAGGCCCACAGGGTACACAGATACGCAGTATTTT. Residues: CASRPTGYTDTQYF.

The genes are TRBV6-1 and TRBJ2-3; 13 bases are a match to TRBD2. J was trimmed by 0 bases and V by 3 bases; bases with no gene match: 0. CDR3 length: 16 amino acids. The germline CDR1 and CDR2 sequences are MNHNS and SASEGT. This CDR3 is CASSEGLAGSTDTQYF. The CDR3 region has the DNA TGTGCCAGCAGTGAGGGACTAGCGGGGAGCACAGATACGCAGTATTTT.

This rearrangement joins TRBV5-1 to TRBJ2-7; TRBD1 might be the D (5 bases). This CDR3 has 15 amino acids. V was shortened by 1 base and J by 3 bases, with 14 bases between the two germline ends. Looked up from germline, CDR1 is SGHRS and CDR2 is YFSETQ. CDR3 in DNA: TGCGCCAGCAGCTTGTCGCAGGGAAAATTCTACGAGCAGTACTTC. This encodes CASSLSQGKFYEQYF.

The chain employs TRBV27 and TRBJ1-2; 7 bases map to TRBD1. The CDR3 extends over 16 amino acids. Losses at the gene ends were 7 bases for V and 3 bases for J; bases not matched to a gene: 14. Germline V gene sequence: CDR1 MNHEY, CDR2 SMNVEV (reference sequence). The CDR3 region is CASNPSATGLDYGYTF. The CDR3 bases are TGTGCCAGCAATCCCTCGGCGACAGGGCTAGACTATGGCTACACCTTC.

This sequence joins TRBV11-2 and TRBJ1-5; D remains ambiguous. The germline V gene encodes CDR1 SGHAT and CDR2 FQNNGV. V gave up 1 base and J gave up 1 base, with 17 bases separating them. The CDR3 runs 18 residues. CDR3 sequence: CASSLGPGTGWSNQPQHF. The CDR3 DNA reads TGTGCCAGCAGCTTAGGGCCGGGTACGGGGTGGAGCAATCAGCCCCAGCATTTT. The full variable domain, with the rest looked up from reference TRBV11-2 and TRBJ1-5, is EAGVAQSPRYKIIEKRQSVAFWCNPISGHATLYWYQQILGQGPKLLIQFQNNGVVDDSQLPKDRFSAERLKGVDSTLKIQPAKLEDSAVYLCASSLGPGTGWSNQPQHFGDGTRLSIL.

This chain links TRBV27 with TRBJ2-7, with D uncertain. Germline V gene sequence: CDR1 MNHEY, CDR2 SMNVEV (reference sequence). Deletions cut 4 bases from V and 5 bases from J, with 9 bases between. The CDR3 has 12 amino acids. The CDR3 sequence: CASSSLYNEQYF. DNA of the CDR3: TGTGCCAGCAGTTCCCTATACAACGAGCAGTACTTC.

The gene calls are TRBV19 and TRBJ2-3; 13 bases fit TRBD2. J lost 1 base, V lost 4 bases, and 5 bases had no gene match. CDR3 length equals 17 residues. Germline-derived CDR1 and CDR2 are LNHDA and SQIVND (reference sequence). The CDR3 DNA reads TGTGCCAGTAGTACAGGACTAGCGGGAGATGGCACAGATACGCAGTATTTT. Protein sequence: CASSTGLAGDGTDTQYF.

V and J are TRBV5-8 and TRBJ2-5, with D possibly matching TRBD2 (6 bases). The CDR3 has 18 residues. V lost 3 bases and J lost 5, with 26 bases in between. From germline, CDR1 is SGHTS and CDR2 YDEGEE. CDR3: CASSYGYKGGGLAETQYF. As DNA, the CDR3 is TGTGCCAGCAGCTACGGGTATAAGGGAGGTGGCTTGGCGGAGACCCAGTACTTC. The entire variable domain, with the rest obtained from reference TRBV5-8 and TRBJ2-5, is as follows: EAGVTQSPTHLIKTRGQQATLRCSPISGHTSVYWYQQALGLGLQFLLWYDEGEERNRGNFPPRFSGRQFPNYSSELNVNALELEDSALYLCASSYGYKGGGLAETQYFGPGTRLLVL.

V usage is TRBV7-8 and J usage is TRBJ2-7, with 13 bases matching TRBD2. Germline CDR1 reads SGHVS; CDR2 reads FQNEAQ. The V segment lost 5 bases and the J segment 3 bases; nucleotides outside the gene matches: 7. The CDR3 extends over 16 amino acids. The CDR3 region is CASSLGTSGIFYEQYF. CDR3 nucleotides: TGTGCCAGCAGCCTAGGGACTAGCGGGATTTTCTACGAGCAGTACTTC.

The chain combines TRBV7-3 with TRBJ1-3, with D tentatively TRBD1 (6 bases). Trimming shortened V by 5 bases and J by 4 bases, and 15 bases separated the two germline ends. Germline V CDR1 and CDR2: SGHTA, FQGTGA. The CDR3 has 15 amino acids. The CDR3 region has the DNA TGTGCCAGCAGCGTTTCAGGGGCTTCAGGAAACACCATATATTTT. Translation: CASSVSGASGNTIYF.

The CDR3 nucleotides are TGTGCCAGCAACCATAACTCGAAGACCGGGACACTTCCGGTTTTCTATGGCTACACCTTC. Translating it yields CASNHNSKTGTLPVFYGYTF. The rearrangement uses TRBV6-4 and TRBJ1-2; D is perhaps TRBD1 (6 bases). CDR3 length: 20 residues. V was pared by 7 bases and J by 4 bases, with 34 bases between. Germline assignment: CDR1 MRHNA and CDR2 SNTAGT.

The chain recombines TRBV9 with TRBJ2-2; possible D gene TRBD2, 5 bases. Germline values: CDR1 SGDLS, CDR2 YYNGEE. Trimming stripped 0 bases from V and 6 bases from J, with 15 bases between. The CDR3 loop spans 16 amino acids. The CDR3 DNA is TGTGCCAGCAGCGTAGTTCAGCGGACGGGCCCCGGGGAGCTGTTTTTT. Translating gives CASSVVQRTGPGELFF.

The chain has TRBV28 and TRBJ2-1; 8 nucleotides agree with TRBD2. Germline CDR1 reads MDHEN; CDR2 reads SYDVKM. V lost 6 bases, J lost 7 bases, and 8 bases stayed unmatched. This CDR3 spans 14 amino acids. CDR3 in amino acids: CASRGAGEGNEQFF. The CDR3, as DNA: TGTGCCAGCAGGGGAGCGGGAGAAGGAAATGAGCAGTTCTTC.

The chain is built from TRBV14 and TRBJ2-1; D could derive from TRBD1 or TRBD2 (7 bases each). Trimming stripped 0 bases from V and 8 bases from J, with 29 bases between. The germline V gene encodes CDR1 SGHDN and CDR2 FVKESK. This CDR3 region has 20 residues. CDR3 sequence: CASSQEVGGIGREALYEQFF. The CDR3 coding sequence is TGTGCCAGCAGCCAAGAGGTAGGGGGCATCGGACGGGAGGCTCTCTATGAGCAGTTCTTC.

The V gene is TRBV28, the J gene TRBJ2-7; perhaps TRBD2 as D (6 bases). The V gene's germline CDR1 is MDHEN and CDR2 SYDVKM. With 8 bases removed from V and 3 bases from J, the gap between germline ends came to 17 bases. The CDR3 totals 14 residues. This CDR3 is CASRPGTYSYEQYF. CDR3 coding DNA: TGTGCCAGCCGCCCAGGGACTTATAGCTACGAGCAGTACTTC.

This sequence joins TRBV29-1 and TRBJ1-1; no clear D. From germline, CDR1 is SQVTM and CDR2 ANQGSEA. V was pared by 2 bases and J by 3 bases, with 4 bases between. The CDR3 totals 11 residues. The CDR3 sequence: CSVEYYTEAFF. In nucleotides, the CDR3 is TGCAGCGTTGAATACTACACTGAAGCTTTCTTT.

The rearrangement uses TRBV28 and TRBJ2-5, with TRBD1 as a possible D gene (5 bases). With the DNA end fitting TRBJ2-7 better, the J assignment may be wrong. The germline V gene encodes CDR1 MDHEN and CDR2 SYDVKM. The CDR3 covers 13 residues. This chain's CDR3 is CASSIFQGYEQYF. CDR3 bases: TGTGCCAGCAGCATCTTCCAGGGATACGAGCAGTACTTC.

This sequence joins TRBV11-2 and TRBJ2-5; D might be TRBD1 or TRBD2, each matching 5 bases. The CDR3 is 12 residues long. The germline gives CDR1 SGHAT, CDR2 FQNNGV. V lost 5 bases, J lost 10 bases, and 14 bases lay in between. CDR3 nucleotides: TGTGCCAGCAGCGTCGCCTTTGGGGGCCAGTACTTC. Its protein product is CASSVAFGGQYF.

This clone turned up a few times. In DNA, the CDR3 is TGTGCCAGCAGCCAAGATGGTGAGTCCTACGAGCAGTACTTC. It is translated as CASSQDGESYEQYF. This chain uses TRBV4-2 with TRBJ2-7; D is uncertain. The germline V and J ends were trimmed by 0 bases and 1 base, with 7 bases remaining between them. CDR3 length equals 14 residues. In germline, CDR1 is LGHNA, CDR2 YNFKEQ.

The chain employs TRBV5-4 and TRBJ2-4; 7 bases align to TRBD1. CDR1 is SGHNT and CDR2 is YYREEE in the germline V gene (reference sequence). Germline trimming cut 4 bases from V and 5 bases from J; bases unmatched to any gene: 6. CDR3 size: 14 residues. Here the CDR3 reads CASSATGTENIQYF. CDR3 nucleotide sequence: TGTGCCAGCAGCGCAACCGGGACAGAAAACATTCAGTACTTC.

This rearrangement joins TRBV2 to TRBJ2-7; 9 bases agree with TRBD2. The CDR3 is made up of 13 amino acids. V shed 8 bases and J 3 bases; nucleotides not matched to a gene: 5. CDR1 and CDR2 (germline): SNHLY, FYNNEI. In DNA form, the CDR3 reads TGTGCCAGCCGTGGACTAGCGAACTACGAGCAGTACTTC. It specifies CASRGLANYEQYF.

The rearrangement uses TRBV6-6 and TRBJ2-1, with 9 bases aligning to TRBD2. The CDR3 consists of 15 residues. Trimming removed 6 bases from V and 7 bases from J; junction bases left unmatched: 10. Germline CDR1 MNHNY, CDR2 SVGAGI (reference sequence). The CDR3 sequence: CASSPGTSRGNEQFF. The DNA of the CDR3 is TGTGCCAGCAGCCCCGGGACTAGCAGGGGAAATGAGCAGTTCTTC.

This sequence joins TRBV6-1 and TRBJ2-7; D uncertain. The CDR3 covers 15 residues. Germline CDR1 MNHNS, CDR2 SASEGT. Deletions cut 6 bases from V and 0 bases from J, with 15 bases between. The CDR3 DNA reads TGTGCCAGCAGCGAGACACGTGGGATCTCCTACGAGCAGTACTTC. This sequence encodes CASSETRGISYEQYF.

The chain couples TRBV7-8 to TRBJ2-3; D is unresolved. The CDR3 length is 14 residues. V gave up 0 bases and J gave up 3 bases, with 7 bases separating them. The germline V gene has CDR1 SGHVS and CDR2 FQNEAQ. The CDR3: CASSLARITDTQYF. The CDR3 nucleotides are TGTGCCAGCAGCTTAGCGCGAATTACAGATACGCAGTATTTT. The full variable domain, completed using reference TRBV7-8 and TRBJ2-3, is GAGVSQSPRYKVAKRGQDVALRCDPISGHVSLFWYQQALGQGPEFLTYFQNEAQLDKSGLPSDRFFAERPEGSVSTLKIQRTQQEDSAVYLCASSLARITDTQYFGPGTRLTVL.

The CDR3 nucleotides are TGTGCCAGCAGCTCAGGGCAGGGCTACAATGAGCAGTTCTTC. It translates to CASSSGQGYNEQFF. The V call is TRBV11-2, the J call TRBJ2-1, with D tentatively TRBD1 (5 bases). The V gene lost 4 bases and the J gene lost 3 bases, with 10 bases spanning the gap. From germline, CDR1 is SGHAT and CDR2 FQNNGV. The CDR3 runs 14 residues.

V usage is TRBV4-2 and J usage is TRBJ2-5, with D possibly called TRBD1 or TRBD2 (6 bases each). Germline V CDR1 and CDR2: LGHNA, YNFKEQ. The germline V and J ends were trimmed by 1 base and 5 bases, with 14 bases remaining between them. The CDR3 spans 15 residues. The CDR3 loop is CASSQGRGIRETQYF. DNA of the CDR3: TGTGCCAGCAGCCAAGGGAGGGGGATCAGGGAGACCCAGTACTTC.

The chain is built from TRBV19 and TRBJ2-7; D ambiguous. Trimming removed 7 bases at V and 2 bases at J, with 15 bases between. From germline, CDR1 is LNHDA and CDR2 SQIVND (reference sequence). The CDR3 is 14 residues long. CDR3 bases: TGTGCCAGTACGAAGGATGTAAAAACCTACGAGCAGTACTTC. Translated: CASTKDVKTYEQYF.

The V gene is TRBV5-6, the J gene TRBJ2-7, with 10 bases matching TRBD2. V gave up 4 bases and J gave up 6 bases; unmatched junction bases: 7. CDR1 SGHDT and CDR2 YYEEEE come from the germline V gene. The CDR3 contains 14 residues. The CDR3 region has the DNA TGTGCCAGCAGCGACGCTAGCGGGAGAGGCGAGCAGTACTTC. Translation gives CASSDASGRGEQYF.

The V and J genes are TRBV4-1 and TRBJ1-2, with D perhaps matching TRBD1 (6 bases). Trimming took off 1 base at V and 5 bases at J, with 11 bases between the two ends. This CDR3 region has 14 residues. Germline CDR1 is MGHRA and CDR2 is YSYEKL. The CDR3 loop reads CASSQGWTVYGYTF. In nucleotides, the CDR3 is TGCGCCAGCAGCCAAGGGTGGACAGTATATGGCTACACCTTC.

This clone was seen a single time. The rearrangement links TRBV6-1 to TRBJ2-2, with 8 bases that match TRBD2. The trim removed 2 bases at V and 4 bases at J, leaving 9 bases unmatched. Per the germline V gene, CDR1 is MNHNS and CDR2 is SASEGT. The CDR3 spans 17 residues. Here the CDR3 DNA reads TGTGCCAGCAGTGAAACCGGGACTAGGCGTGGCACCGGGGAGCTGTTTTTT. The encoded protein is CASSETGTRRGTGELFF.

This clone was counted once. V usage is TRBV15 and J usage is TRBJ1-1; D remains unclear. The V end lost 0 bases, the J end lost 0 bases, and 20 bases lay between the germline ends. Germline CDR1 and CDR2: LNHNV and YYDKDF (reference sequence). This CDR3 spans 19 amino acids. In DNA form, the CDR3 reads TGTGCCACCAGCAGAGATTGGGGAAGACCAGAAGAAATGAACACTGAAGCTTTCTTT. Translated: CATSRDWGRPEEMNTEAFF.

The rearrangement joins TRBV29-1 to TRBJ1-1, with D possibly TRBD1 on 5 matching bases. Trimming stripped 6 bases from V and 1 base from J, with 12 bases between. The CDR3 has 13 amino acids. The germline gives CDR1 SQVTM, CDR2 ANQGSEA. The CDR3 loop reads CSVRDGWNTEAFF. In DNA, the CDR3 is TGCAGCGTGCGGGACGGATGGAACACTGAAGCTTTCTTT. Based on the CDR3 plus reference TRBV29-1 and TRBJ1-1, the full variable domain is SAVISQKPSRDICQRGTSLTIQCQVDSQVTMMFWYRQQPGQSLTLIATANQGSEATYESGFVIDKFPISRPNLTFSTLTVSNMSPEDSSIYLCSVRDGWNTEAFFGQGTRLTVV.